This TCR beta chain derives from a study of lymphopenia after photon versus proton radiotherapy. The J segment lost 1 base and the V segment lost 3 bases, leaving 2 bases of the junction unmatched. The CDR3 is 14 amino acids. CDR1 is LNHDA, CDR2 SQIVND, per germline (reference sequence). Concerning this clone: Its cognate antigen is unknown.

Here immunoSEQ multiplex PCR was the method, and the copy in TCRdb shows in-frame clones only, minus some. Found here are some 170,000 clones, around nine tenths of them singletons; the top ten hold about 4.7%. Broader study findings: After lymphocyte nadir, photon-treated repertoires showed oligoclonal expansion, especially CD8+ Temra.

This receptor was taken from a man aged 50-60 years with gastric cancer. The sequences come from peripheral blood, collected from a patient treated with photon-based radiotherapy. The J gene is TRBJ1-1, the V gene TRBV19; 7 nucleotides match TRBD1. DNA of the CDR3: TGTGCCAGTAGTATCACAGGGGCGAACACTGAAGCTTTCTTT. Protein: CASSITGANTEAFF. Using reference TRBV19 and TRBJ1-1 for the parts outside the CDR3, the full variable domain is DGGITQSPKYLFRKEGQNVTLSCEQNLNHDAMYWYRQDPGQGLRLIYYSQIVNDFQKGDIAEGYSVSREKKESFPLTVTSAQKNPTAFYLCASSITGANTEAFFGQGTRLTVV.